Here is one T cell receptor (beta chain) with its context. Its antigen is undetermined. As input for TCR beta libraries, about 2 micrograms of genomic DNA came from cryopreserved PBMCs. Sequencing was designed to attain a depth spanning 1 in 200,000 to 1 in 1 million T cells. Only in-frame clones appear in the TCRdb table, and some are missing; sequencing was by immunoSEQ multiplex PCR. The data show roughly 200,000 clones, approximately 79% seen once. These data come from a study of cytotoxic CD8 clonotypes in ibrutinib-treated CLL. Overall study context: Within the patient group, around twelve were relapsed/refractory and fewer than 16 treatment-naive, and approximately 17 were IGHV unmutated. Points from the study as a whole: Starting clonality was above that of age-matched healthy donors and tracked circulating CD8+ T-cell counts.

The receptor comes from a human donor with chronic lymphocytic leukemia. The sequencing here drew on PBMCs, taken after 12 months of ibrutinib treatment.

This CDR3 is CASSPGAKNIQYF. As DNA, the CDR3 is TGTGCCAGCAGTCCGGGAGCCAAAAACATTCAGTACTTC. This chain connects TRBV27 to TRBJ2-4; no clear D. The CDR3 is made up of 13 amino acids. CDR1 is MNHEY and CDR2 is SMNVEV in the germline V gene (reference sequence). V lost 5 bases and J lost 0, with 5 bases in between.